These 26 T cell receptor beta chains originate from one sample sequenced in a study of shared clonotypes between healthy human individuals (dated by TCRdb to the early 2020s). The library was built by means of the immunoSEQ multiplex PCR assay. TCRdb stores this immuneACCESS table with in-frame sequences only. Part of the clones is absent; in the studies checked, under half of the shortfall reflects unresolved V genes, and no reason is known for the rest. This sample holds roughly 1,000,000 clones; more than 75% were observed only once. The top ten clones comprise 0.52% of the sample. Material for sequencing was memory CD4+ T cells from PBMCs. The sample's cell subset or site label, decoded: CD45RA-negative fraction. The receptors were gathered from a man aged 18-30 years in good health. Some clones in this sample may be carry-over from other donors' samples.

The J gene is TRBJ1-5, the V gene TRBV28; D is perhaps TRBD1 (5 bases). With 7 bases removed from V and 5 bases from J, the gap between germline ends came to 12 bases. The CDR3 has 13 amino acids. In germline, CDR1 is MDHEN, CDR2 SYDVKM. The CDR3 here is CASTSQGYQPQHF. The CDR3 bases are TGTGCCAGCACTTCGCAGGGCTATCAGCCCCAGCATTTT.

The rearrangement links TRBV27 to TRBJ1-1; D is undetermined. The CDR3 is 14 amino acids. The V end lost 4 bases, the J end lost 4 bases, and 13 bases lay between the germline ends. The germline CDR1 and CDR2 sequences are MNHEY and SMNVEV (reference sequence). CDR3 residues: CASSSPGMGTEAFF. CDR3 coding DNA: TGTGCCAGCAGTTCTCCGGGAATGGGCACTGAAGCTTTCTTT.

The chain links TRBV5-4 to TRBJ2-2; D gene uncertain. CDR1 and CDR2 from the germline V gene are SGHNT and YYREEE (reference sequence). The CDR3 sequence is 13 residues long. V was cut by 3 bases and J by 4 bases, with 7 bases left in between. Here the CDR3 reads CASSSWSTGELFF. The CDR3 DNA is TGTGCCAGCAGCTCGTGGAGCACCGGGGAGCTGTTTTTT.

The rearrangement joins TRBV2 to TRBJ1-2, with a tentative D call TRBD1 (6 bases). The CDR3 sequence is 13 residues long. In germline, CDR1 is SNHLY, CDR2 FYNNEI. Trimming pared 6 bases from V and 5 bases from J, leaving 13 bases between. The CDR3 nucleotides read TGTGCCAGCAGCACGGACAGAGCGTATGGCTACACCTTC. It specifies CASSTDRAYGYTF. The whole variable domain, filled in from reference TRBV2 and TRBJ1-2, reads EPEVTQTPSHQVTQMGQEVILRCVPISNHLYFYWYRQILGQKVEFLVSFYNNEISEKSEIFDDQFSVERPDGSNFTLKIRSTKLEDSAMYFCASSTDRAYGYTFGSGTRLTVV.

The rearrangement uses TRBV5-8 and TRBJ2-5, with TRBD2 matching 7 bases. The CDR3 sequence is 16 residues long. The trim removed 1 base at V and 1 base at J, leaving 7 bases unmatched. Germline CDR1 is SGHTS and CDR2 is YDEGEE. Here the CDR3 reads CASSLSWGGSQETQYF. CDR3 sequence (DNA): TGTGCCAGCAGCTTGAGTTGGGGAGGGAGCCAAGAGACCCAGTACTTC.

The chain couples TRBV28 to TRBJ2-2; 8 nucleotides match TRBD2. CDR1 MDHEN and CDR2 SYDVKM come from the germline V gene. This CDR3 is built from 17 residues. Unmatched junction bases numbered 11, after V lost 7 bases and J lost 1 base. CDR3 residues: CASTLSLAGGNTGELFF. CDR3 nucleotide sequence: TGTGCCAGCACCCTCAGCCTGGCGGGAGGGAACACCGGGGAGCTGTTTTTT.

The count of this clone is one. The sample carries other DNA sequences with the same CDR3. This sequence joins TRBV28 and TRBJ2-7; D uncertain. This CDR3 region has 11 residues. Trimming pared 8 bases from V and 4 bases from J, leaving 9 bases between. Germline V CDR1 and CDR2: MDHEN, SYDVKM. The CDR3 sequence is CASGRGYEQYF. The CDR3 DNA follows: TGTGCCAGCGGACGAGGATACGAGCAGTACTTC.

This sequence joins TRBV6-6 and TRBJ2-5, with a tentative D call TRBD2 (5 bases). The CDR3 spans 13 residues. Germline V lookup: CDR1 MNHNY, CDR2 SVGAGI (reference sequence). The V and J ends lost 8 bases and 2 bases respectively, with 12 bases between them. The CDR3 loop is CASQRRAQETQYF. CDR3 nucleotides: TGTGCCAGCCAGAGGCGGGCTCAAGAGACCCAGTACTTC.

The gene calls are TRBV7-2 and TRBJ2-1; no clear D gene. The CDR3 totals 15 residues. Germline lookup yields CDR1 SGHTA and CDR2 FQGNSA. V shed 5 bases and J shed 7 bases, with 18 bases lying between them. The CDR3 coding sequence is TGTGCCAGCAGCCTAGACAATTTAAGCTGGAATGAGCAGTTCTTC. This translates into CASSLDNLSWNEQFF.

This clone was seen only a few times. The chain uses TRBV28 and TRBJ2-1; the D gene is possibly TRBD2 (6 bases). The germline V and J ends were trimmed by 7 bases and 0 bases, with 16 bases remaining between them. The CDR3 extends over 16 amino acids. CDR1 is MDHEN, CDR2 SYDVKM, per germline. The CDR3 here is CASNKGGTYSYNEQFF. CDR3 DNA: TGTGCCAGCAACAAAGGCGGGACCTACTCCTACAATGAGCAGTTCTTC.

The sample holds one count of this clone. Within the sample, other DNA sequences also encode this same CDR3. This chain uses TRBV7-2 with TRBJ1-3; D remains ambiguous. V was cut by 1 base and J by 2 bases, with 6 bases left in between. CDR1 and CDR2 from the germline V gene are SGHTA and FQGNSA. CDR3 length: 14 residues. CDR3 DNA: TGTGCCAGCAGCTTAGGAACAGCTGGAAACACCATATATTTT. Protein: CASSLGTAGNTIYF.

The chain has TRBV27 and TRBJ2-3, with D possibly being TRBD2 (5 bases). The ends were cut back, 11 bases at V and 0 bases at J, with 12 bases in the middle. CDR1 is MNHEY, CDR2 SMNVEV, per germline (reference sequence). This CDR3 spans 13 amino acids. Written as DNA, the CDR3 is TGTGCCTTACCAGCGGAGAGCACAGATACGCAGTATTTT. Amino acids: CALPAESTDTQYF.

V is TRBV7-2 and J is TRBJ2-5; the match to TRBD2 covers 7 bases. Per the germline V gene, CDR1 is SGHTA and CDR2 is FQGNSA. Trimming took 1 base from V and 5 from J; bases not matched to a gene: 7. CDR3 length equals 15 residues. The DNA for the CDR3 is TGTGCCAGCAGCTTAGTATGGGGCGGGGGTGAGACCCAGTACTTC. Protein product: CASSLVWGGGETQYF. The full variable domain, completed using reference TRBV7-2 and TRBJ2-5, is GAGVSQSPSNKVTEKGKDVELRCDPISGHTALYWYRQSLGQGLEFLIYFQGNSAPDKSGLPSDRFSAERTGGSVSTLTIQRTQQEDSAVYLCASSLVWGGGETQYFGPGTRLLVL.

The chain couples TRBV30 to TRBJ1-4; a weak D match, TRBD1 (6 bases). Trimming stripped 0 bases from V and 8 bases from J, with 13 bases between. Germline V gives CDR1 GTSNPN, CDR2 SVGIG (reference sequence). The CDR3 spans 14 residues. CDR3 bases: TGTGCCTGGAGTGTAGGGGGGGACGAAGAAAAACTGTTTTTT. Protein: CAWSVGGDEEKLFF.

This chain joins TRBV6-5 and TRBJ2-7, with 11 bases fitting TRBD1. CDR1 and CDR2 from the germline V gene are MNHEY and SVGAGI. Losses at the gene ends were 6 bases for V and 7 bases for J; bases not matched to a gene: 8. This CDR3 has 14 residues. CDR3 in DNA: TGTGCCAGCAGCCCGGACAGGGGGCGCTGGGAGCAGTACTTC. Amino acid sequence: CASSPDRGRWEQYF.

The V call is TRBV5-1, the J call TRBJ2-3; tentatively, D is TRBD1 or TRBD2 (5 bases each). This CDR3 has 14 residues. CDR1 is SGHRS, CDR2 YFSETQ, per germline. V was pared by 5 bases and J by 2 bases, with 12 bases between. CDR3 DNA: TGCGCCAGCAGGAGGGGAGCCACCACAGATACGCAGTATTTT. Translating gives CASRRGATTDTQYF. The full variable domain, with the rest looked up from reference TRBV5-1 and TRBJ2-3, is KAGVTQTPRYLIKTRGQQVTLSCSPISGHRSVSWYQQTPGQGLQFLFEYFSETQRNKGNFPGRFSGRQFSNSRSEMNVSTLELGDSALYLCASRRGATTDTQYFGPGTRLTVL.

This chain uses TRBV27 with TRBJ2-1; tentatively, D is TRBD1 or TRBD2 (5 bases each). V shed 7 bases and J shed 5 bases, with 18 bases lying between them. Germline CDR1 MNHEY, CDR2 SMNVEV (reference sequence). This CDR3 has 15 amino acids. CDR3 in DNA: TGTGCCAGCAACGGGGCCCCCGTGAAACACAATGAGCAGTTCTTC. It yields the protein CASNGAPVKHNEQFF.

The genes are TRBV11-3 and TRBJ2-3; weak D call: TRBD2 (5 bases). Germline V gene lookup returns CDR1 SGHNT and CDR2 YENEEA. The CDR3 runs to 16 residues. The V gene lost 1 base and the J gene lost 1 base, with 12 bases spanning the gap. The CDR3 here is CASSLARGLGTDTQYF. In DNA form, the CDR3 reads TGTGCCAGCAGCTTAGCGCGCGGGTTAGGCACAGATACGCAGTATTTT.

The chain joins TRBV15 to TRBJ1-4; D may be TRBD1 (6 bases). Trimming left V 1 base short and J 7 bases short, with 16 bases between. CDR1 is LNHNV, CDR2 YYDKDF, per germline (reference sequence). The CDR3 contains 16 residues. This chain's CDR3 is CATSRVLGGLGEKLFF. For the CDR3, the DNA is TGTGCCACCAGCAGAGTTTTGGGGGGCCTAGGTGAAAAACTGTTTTTT.

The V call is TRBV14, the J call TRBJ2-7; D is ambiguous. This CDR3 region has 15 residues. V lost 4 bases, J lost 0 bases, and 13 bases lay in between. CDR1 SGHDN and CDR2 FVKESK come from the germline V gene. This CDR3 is CASSPAWTSSYEQYF. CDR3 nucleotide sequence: TGTGCCAGCAGCCCCGCCTGGACGAGCTCCTACGAGCAGTACTTC.

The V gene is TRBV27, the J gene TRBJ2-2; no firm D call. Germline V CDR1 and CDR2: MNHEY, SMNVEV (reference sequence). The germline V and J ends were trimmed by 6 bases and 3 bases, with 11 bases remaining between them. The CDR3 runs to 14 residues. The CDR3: CASRPTSHTGELFF. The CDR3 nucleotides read TGTGCCAGCAGACCCACCTCTCACACCGGGGAGCTGTTTTTT.

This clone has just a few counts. The CDR3 DNA follows: TGTGCCAGCAGTTACTCGGACAGCAAAAGGCAGCCCCAGCATTTT. It is translated as CASSYSDSKRQPQHF. This chain uses TRBV6-6 with TRBJ1-5; D possibly corresponds to TRBD1 (6 bases). Looked up from germline, CDR1 is MNHNY and CDR2 is SVGAGI (reference sequence). CDR3 size: 15 residues. V shed 0 bases and J shed 7 bases, with 13 bases lying between them.

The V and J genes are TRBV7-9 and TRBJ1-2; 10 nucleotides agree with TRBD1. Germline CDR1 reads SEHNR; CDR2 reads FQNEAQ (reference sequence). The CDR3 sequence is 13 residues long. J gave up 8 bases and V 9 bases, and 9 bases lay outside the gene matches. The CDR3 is CASGTGAIGGYTF. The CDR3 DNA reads TGTGCCAGTGGGACAGGGGCCATTGGGGGCTACACCTTC.

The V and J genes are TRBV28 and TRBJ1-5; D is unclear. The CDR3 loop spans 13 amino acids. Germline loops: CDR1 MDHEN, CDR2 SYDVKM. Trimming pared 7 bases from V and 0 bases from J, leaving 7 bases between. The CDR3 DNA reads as TGTGCCAGCATTCCGTCTAGCAATCAGCCCCAGCATTTT. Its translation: CASIPSSNQPQHF.

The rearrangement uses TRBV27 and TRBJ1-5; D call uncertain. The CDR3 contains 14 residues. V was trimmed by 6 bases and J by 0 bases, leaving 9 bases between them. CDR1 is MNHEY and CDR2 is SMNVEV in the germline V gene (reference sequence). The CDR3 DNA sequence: TGTGCCAGCAGGCCGGGGAATAGCAATCAGCCCCAGCATTTT. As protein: CASRPGNSNQPQHF.

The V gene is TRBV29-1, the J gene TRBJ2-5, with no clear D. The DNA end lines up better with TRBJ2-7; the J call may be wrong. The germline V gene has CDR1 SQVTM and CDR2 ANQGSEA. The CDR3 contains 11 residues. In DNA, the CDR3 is TGCAGCGTTGCTTACTCTTACGAGCAGTACTTC. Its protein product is CSVAYSYEQYF.